The entry below gives a single TCR beta chain sequence along with its context. Profiled with immunoSEQ multiplex PCR; TCRdb holds only in-frame clones, not every one. The data hold around 92,000 clones, with 85% to 95% observed a single time. CDR1 SGHVS and CDR2 FQNEAQ come from the germline V gene. J gave up 5 bases and V 2 bases, and 10 bases lay outside the gene matches. The CDR3 totals 16 residues. These data come from a study of T cell changes during pregnancy in multiple sclerosis. The sequence came from a female donor with multiple sclerosis, enrolled in a pregnancy study. Sequences were derived from peripheral blood, sampled in the third trimester of pregnancy. J is TRBJ2-7 and V is TRBV7-8, with 9 bases aligning to TRBD1. CDR3 in DNA: TGTGCCAGCAGCTTATCAGCCGACAGGGGGTTCCACGAGCAGTACTTC. It translates to CASSLSADRGFHEQYF.